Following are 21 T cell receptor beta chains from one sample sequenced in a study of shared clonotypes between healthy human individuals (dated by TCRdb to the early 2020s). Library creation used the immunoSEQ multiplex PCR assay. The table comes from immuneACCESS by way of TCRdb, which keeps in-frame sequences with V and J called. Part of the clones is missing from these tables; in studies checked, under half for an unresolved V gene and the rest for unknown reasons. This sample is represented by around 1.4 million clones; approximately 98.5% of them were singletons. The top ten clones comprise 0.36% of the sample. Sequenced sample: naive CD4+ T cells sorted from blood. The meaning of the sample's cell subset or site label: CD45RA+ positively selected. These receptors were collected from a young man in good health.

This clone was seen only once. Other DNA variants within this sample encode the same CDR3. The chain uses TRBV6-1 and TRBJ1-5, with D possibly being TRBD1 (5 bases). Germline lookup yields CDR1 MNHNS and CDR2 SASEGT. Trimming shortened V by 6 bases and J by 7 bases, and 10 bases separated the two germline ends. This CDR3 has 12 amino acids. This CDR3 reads CASSAGNQPQHF. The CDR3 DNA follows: TGTGCCAGCAGCGCAGGGAACCAGCCCCAGCATTTT.

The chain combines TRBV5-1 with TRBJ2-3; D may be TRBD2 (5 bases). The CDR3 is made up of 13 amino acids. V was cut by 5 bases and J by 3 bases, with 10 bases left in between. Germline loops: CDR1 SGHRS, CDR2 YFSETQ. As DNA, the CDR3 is TGCGCCAGCAGTTTGACTATTACAGATACGCAGTATTTT. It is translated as CASSLTITDTQYF.

The CDR3 reads CASSPRLAEAYNEQFF. The CDR3 DNA is TGCGCCAGCAGCCCCCGACTAGCGGAGGCCTACAATGAGCAGTTCTTC. The chain links TRBV5-1 to TRBJ2-1; 9 bases are shared with TRBD2. The J segment lost 2 bases and the V segment lost 4 bases, leaving 7 bases of the junction unmatched. In germline, CDR1 is SGHRS, CDR2 YFSETQ. CDR3 size: 16 residues.

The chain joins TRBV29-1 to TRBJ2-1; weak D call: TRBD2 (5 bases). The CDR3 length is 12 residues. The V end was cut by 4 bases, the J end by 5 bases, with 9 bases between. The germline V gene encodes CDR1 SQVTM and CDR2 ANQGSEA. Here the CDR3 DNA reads TGCAGCGTTGCGGACGGGAACAATGAGCAGTTCTTC. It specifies CSVADGNNEQFF.

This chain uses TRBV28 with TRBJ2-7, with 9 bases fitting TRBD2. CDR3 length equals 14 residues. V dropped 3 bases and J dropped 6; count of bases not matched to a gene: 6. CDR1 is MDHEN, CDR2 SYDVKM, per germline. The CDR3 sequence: CASSFGLAGSEQYF. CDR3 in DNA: TGTGCCAGCAGTTTTGGGCTAGCGGGAAGCGAGCAGTACTTC.

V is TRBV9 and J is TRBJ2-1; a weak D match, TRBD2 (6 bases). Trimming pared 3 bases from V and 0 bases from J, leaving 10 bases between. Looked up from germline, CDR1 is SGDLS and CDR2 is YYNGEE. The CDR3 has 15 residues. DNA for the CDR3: TGTGCCAGCAGCGGTAGCGGTAGCTCCTACAATGAGCAGTTCTTC. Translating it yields CASSGSGSSYNEQFF.

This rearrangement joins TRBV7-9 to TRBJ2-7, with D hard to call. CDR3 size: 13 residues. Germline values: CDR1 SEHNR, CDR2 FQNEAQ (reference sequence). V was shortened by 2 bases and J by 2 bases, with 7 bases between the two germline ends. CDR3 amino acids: CASSLRVAYEQYF. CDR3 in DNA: TGTGCCAGCAGCTTAAGGGTGGCCTACGAGCAGTACTTC.

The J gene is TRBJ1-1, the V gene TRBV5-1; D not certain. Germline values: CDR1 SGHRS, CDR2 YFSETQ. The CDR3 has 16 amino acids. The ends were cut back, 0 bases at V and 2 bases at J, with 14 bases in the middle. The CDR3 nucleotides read TGCGCCAGCAGCTTGGGGGCGTTTGGTGGAAACACTGAAGCTTTCTTT. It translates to CASSLGAFGGNTEAFF.

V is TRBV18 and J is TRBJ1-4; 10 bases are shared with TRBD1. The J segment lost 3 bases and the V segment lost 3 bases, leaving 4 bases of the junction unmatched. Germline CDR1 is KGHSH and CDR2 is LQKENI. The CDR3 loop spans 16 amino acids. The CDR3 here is CASSPGQGPSNEKLFF. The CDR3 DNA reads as TGTGCCAGCTCACCGGGACAGGGGCCCTCTAATGAAAAACTGTTTTTT. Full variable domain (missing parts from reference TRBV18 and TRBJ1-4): NAGVMQNPRHLVRRRGQEARLRCSPMKGHSHVYWYRQLPEEGLKFMVYLQKENIIDESGMPKERFSAEFPKEGPSILRIQQVVRGDSAAYFCASSPGQGPSNEKLFFGSGTQLSVL.

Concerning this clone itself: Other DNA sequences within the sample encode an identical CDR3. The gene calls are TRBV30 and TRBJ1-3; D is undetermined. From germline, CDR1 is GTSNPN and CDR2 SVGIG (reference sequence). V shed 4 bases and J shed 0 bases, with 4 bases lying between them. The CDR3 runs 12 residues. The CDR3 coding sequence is TGTGCCTGGACGCCCTCTGGAAACACCATATATTTT. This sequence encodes CAWTPSGNTIYF.

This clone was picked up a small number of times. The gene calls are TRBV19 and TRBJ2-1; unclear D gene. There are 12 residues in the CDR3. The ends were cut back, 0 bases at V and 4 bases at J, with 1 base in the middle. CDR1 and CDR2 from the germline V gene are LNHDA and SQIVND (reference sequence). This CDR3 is CASSIEYNEQFF. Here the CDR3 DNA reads TGTGCCAGTAGTATAGAGTACAATGAGCAGTTCTTC.

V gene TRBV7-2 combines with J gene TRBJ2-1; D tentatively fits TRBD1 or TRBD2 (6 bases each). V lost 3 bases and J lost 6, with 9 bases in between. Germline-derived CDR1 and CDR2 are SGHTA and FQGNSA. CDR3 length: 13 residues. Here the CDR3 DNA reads TGTGCCAGCAGCTTTGAGGGGGGCAATGAGCAGTTCTTC. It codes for CASSFEGGNEQFF.

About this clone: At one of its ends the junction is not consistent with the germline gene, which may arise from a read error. This CDR3 is CASSWQAANTGGLFF. The CDR3 coding sequence is TGTGCCAGCAGCTGGCAGGCAGCGAACACCGGGGGGCTGTTTTTT. V gene TRBV7-2 combines with J gene TRBJ2-2; tentative D call: TRBD2 (6 bases). The CDR3 contains 15 residues. CDR1 and CDR2 from the germline V gene are SGHTA and FQGNSA. Complete variable domain (other parts from reference TRBV7-2 and TRBJ2-2): GAGVSQSPSNKVTEKGKDVELRCDPISGHTALYWYRQSLGQGLEFLIYFQGNSAPDKSGLPSDRFSAERTGGSVSTLTIQRTQQEDSAVYLCASSWQAANTGGLFFGEGSRLTVL.

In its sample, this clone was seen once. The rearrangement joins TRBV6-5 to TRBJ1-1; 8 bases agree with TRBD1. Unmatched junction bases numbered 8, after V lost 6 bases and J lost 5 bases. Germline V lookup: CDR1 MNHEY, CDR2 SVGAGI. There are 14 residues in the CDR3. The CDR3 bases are TGTGCCAGCAGAGCAGGGGGCGGGCTTACTGAAGCTTTCTTT. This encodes CASRAGGGLTEAFF.

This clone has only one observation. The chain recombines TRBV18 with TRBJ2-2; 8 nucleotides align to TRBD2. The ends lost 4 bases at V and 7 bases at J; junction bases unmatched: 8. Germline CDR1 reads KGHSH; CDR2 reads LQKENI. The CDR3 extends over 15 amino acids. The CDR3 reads CASSRAGGRGGELFF. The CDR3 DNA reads TGTGCCAGCTCACGCGCGGGGGGCCGCGGCGGGGAGCTGTTTTTT.

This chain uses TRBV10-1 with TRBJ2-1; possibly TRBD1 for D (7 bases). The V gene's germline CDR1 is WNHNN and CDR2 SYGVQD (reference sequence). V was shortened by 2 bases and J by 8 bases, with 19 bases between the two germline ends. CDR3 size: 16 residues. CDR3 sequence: CASSEGPGGFADEQFF. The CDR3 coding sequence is TGCGCCAGCAGTGAGGGTCCAGGGGGGTTTGCAGATGAGCAGTTCTTC.

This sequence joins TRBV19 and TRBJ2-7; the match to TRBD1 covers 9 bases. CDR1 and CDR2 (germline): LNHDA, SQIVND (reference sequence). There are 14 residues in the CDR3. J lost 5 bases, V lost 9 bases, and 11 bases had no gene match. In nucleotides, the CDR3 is TGTGCCAGCACTGAAACAGGGGGCATTCACGAGCAGTACTTC. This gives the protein CASTETGGIHEQYF. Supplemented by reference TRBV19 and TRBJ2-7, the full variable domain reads DGGITQSPKYLFRKEGQNVTLSCEQNLNHDAMYWYRQDPGQGLRLIYYSQIVNDFQKGDIAEGYSVSREKKESFPLTVTSAQKNPTAFYLCASTETGGIHEQYFGPGTRLTVT.

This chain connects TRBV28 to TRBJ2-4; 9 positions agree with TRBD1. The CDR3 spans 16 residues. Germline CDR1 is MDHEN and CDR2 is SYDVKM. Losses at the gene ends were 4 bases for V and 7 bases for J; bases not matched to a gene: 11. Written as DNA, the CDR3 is TGTGCCAGCAGTTCAGGACAGGGGCATGGGAGGAACATTCAGTACTTC. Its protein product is CASSSGQGHGRNIQYF. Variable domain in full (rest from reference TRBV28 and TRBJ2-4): DVKVTQSSRYLVKRTGEKVFLECVQDMDHENMFWYRQDPGLGLRLIYFSYDVKMKEKGDIPEGYSVSREKKERFSLILESASTNQTSMYLCASSSGQGHGRNIQYFGAGTRLSVL.

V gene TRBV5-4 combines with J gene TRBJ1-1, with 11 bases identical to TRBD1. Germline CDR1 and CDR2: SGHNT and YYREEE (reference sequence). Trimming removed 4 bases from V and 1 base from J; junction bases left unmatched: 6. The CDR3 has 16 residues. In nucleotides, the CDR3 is TGTGCCAGCAGCCCTGGACAGGGGGCCAGGAACACTGAAGCTTTCTTT. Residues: CASSPGQGARNTEAFF.

The CDR3 is CASSKRSINQPQHF. CDR3 nucleotides: TGTGCCAGCAGCAAGAGAAGTATCAATCAGCCCCAGCATTTT. The gene calls are TRBV7-8 and TRBJ1-5; no definite D call. CDR1 is SGHVS and CDR2 is FQNEAQ in the germline V gene. V gave up 5 bases and J gave up 3 bases, with 11 bases separating them. This CDR3 comprises 14 residues.

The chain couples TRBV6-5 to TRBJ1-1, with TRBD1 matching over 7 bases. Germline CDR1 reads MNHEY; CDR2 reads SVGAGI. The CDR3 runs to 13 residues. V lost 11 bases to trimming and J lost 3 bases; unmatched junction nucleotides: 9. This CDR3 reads CAASLDRHTEAFF. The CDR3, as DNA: TGTGCCGCAAGCTTGGACAGGCACACTGAAGCTTTCTTT.